The sequence of this TCR beta chain was determined in a study of Ad26.COV2.S vaccination and SARS-CoV-2 variants. Whole-study context: Donor had been placed in the Ad26.COV2.S arm of the COV1001 trial. In the study, Ad26.COV2.S was injected intramuscularly once, or twice 56 days apart.

Generated by immunoSEQ multiplex PCR, the TCRdb table keeps only in-frame clones and is missing some. This sample carries some 320,000 clones, about 86% of them seen once, and the ten largest clones take approximately 1.9%. With V trimmed by 2 bases and J by 2 bases, 18 bases remained unmatched. The CDR3 runs to 18 residues. The germline CDR1 and CDR2 sequences are SQVTM and ANQGSEA. Sample treatment: approximately 18 received Ad26.COV2.S at low or high dose, single or two shots; about 5 received placebo; per-sample allocation not given. Sampling happened 63 days after the first vaccine or placebo injection. An 18-55-year-old adult in Boston served as donor. Ad26 vector vaccine expressed Wuhan-strain SARS-CoV-2 spike.

This chain connects TRBV29-1 to TRBJ2-7; 7 bases map to TRBD1. Sequences were derived from peripheral blood, sampled in a trial of Ad26.COV2.S vaccine versus placebo. The origin of this receptor is a person between 18 and 65 years old who received the Ad26.COV2.S COVID-19 vaccine or a placebo. The DNA for the CDR3 is TGCAGCGTTGAATTTGTTCCGGGACAGAGGGGTGGCGCCTACGAGCAGTACTTC. This sequence encodes CSVEFVPGQRGGAYEQYF.